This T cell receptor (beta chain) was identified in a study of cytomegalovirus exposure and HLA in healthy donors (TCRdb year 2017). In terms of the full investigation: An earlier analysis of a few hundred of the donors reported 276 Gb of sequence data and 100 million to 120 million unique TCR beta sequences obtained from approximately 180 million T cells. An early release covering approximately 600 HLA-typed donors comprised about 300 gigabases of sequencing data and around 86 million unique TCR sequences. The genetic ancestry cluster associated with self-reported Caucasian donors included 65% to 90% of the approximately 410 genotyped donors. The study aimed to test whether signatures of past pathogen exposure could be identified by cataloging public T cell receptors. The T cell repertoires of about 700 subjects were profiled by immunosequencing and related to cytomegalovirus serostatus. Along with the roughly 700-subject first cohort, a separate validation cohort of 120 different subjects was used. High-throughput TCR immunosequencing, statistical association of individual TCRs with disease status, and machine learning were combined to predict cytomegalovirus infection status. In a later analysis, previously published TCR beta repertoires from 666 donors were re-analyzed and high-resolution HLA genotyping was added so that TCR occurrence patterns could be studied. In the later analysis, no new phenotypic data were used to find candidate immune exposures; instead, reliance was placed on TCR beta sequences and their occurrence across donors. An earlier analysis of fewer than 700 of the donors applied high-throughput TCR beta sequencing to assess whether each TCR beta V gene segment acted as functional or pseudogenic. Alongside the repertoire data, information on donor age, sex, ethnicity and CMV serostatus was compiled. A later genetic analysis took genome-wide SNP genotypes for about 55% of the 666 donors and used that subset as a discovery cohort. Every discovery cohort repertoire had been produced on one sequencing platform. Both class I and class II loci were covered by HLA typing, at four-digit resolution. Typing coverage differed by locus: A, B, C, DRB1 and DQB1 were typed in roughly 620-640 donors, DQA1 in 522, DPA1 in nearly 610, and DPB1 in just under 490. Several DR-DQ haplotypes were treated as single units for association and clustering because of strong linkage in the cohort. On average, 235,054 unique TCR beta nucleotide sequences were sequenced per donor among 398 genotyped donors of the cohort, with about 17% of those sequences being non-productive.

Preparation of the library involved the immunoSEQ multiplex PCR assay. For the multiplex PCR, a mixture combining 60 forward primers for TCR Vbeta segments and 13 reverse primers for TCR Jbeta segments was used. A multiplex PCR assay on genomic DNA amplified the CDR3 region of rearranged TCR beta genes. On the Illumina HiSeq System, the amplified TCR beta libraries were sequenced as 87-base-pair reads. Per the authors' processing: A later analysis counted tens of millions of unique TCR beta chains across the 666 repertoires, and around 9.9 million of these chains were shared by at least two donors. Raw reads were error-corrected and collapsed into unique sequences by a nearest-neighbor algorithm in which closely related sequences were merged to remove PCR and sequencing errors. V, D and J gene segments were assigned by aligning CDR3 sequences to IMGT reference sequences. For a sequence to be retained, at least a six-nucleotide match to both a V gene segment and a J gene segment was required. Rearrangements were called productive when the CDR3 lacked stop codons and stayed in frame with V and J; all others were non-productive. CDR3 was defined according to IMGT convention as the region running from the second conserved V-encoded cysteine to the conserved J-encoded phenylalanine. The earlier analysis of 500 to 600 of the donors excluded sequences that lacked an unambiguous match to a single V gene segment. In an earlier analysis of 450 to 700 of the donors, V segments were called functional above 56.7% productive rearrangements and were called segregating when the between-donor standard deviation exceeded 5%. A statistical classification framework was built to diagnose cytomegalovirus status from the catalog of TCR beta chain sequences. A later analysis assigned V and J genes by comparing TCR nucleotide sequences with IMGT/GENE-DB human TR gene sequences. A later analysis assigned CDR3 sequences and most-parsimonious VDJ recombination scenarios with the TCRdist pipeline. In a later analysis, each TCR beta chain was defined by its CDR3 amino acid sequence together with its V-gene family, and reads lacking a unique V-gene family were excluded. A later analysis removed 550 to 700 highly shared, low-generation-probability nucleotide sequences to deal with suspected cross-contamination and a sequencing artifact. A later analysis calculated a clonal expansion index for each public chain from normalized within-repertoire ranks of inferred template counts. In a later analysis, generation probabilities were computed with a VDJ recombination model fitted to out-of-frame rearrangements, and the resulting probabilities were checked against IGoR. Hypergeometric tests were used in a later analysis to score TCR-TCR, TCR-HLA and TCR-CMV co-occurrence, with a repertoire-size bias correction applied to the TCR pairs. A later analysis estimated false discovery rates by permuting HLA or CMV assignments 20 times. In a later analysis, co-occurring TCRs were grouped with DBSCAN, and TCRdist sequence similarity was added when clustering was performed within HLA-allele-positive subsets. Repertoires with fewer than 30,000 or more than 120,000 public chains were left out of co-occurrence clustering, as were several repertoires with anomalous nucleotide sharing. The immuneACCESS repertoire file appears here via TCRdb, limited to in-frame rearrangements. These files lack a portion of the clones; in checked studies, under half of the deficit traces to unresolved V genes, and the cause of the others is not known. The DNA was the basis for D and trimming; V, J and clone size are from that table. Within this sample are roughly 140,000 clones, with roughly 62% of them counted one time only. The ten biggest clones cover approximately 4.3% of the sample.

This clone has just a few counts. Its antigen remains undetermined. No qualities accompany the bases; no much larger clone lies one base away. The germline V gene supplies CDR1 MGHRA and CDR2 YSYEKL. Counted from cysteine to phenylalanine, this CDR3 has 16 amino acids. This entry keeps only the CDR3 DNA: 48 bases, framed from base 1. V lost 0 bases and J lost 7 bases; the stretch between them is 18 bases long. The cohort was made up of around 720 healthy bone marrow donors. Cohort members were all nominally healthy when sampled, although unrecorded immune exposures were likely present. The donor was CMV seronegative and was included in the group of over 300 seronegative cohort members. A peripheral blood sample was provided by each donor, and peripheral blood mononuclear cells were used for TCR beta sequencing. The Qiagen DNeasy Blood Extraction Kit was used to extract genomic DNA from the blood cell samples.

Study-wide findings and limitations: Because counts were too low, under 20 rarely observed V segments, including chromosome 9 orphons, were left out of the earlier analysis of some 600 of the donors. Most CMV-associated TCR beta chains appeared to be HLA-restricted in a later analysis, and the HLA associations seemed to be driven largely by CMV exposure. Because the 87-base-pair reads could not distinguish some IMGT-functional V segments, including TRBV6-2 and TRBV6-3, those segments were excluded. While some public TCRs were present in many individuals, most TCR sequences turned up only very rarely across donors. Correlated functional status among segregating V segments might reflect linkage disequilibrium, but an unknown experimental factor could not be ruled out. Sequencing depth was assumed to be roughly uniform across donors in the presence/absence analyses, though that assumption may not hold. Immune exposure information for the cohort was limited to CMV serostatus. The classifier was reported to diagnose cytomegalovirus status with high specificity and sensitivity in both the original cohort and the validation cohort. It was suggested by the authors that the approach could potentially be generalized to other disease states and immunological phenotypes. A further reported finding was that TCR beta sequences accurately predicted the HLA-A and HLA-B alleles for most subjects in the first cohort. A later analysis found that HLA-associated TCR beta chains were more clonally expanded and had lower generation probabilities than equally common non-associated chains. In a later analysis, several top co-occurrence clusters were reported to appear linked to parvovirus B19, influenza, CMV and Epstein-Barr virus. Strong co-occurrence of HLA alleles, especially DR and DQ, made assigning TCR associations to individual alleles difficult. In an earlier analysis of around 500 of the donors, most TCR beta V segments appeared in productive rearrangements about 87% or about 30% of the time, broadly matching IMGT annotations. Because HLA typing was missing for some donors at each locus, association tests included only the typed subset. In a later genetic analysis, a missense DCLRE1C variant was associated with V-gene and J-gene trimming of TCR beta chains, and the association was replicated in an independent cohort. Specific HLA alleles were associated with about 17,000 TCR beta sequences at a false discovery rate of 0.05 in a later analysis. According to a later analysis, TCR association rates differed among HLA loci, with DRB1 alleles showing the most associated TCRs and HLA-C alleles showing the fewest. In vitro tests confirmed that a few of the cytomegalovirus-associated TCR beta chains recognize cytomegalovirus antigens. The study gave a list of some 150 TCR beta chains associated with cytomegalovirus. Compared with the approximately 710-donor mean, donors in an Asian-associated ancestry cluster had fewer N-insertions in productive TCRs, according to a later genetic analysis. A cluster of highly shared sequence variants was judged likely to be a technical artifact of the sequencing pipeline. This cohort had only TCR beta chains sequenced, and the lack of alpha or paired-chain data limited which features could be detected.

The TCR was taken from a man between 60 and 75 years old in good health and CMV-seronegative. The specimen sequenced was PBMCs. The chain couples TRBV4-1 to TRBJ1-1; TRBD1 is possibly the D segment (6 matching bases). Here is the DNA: TGCGCCAGCAGCCAAGATTGGGTGCAGGGGTCGGGTGAAGCTTTCTTT. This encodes CASSQDWVQGSGEAFF.